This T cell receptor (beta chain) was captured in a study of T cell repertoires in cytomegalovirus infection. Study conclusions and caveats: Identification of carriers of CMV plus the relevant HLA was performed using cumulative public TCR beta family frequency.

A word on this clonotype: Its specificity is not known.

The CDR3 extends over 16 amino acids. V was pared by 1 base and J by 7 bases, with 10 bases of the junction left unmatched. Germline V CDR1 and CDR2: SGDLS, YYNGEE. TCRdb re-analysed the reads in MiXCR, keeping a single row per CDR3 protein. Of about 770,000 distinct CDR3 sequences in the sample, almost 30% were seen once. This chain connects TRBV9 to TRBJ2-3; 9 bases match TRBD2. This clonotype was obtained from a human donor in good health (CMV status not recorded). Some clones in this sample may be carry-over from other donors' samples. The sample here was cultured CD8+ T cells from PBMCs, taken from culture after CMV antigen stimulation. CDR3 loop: CASSVQGGGAGNTQYF. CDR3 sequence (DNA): TGTGCCAGCAGCGTACAAGGCGGGGGGGCAGGGAATACGCAGTATTTT.